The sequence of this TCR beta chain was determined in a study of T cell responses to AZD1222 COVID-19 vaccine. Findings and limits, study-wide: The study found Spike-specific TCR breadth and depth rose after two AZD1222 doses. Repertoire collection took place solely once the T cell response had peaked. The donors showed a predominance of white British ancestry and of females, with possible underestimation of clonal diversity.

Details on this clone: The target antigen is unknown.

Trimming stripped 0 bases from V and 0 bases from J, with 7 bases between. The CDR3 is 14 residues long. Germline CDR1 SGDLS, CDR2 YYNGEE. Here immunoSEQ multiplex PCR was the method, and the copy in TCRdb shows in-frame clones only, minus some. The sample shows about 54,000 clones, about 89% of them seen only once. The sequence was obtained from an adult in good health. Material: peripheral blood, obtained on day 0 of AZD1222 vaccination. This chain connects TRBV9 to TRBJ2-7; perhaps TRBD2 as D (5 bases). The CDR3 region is CASSVGGSSYEQYF. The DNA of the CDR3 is TGTGCCAGCAGCGTAGGTGGGAGCTCCTACGAGCAGTACTTC.